This entry concerns a single TCR beta chain. Its antigen is currently unknown. The sequenced template was RNA, covering the TCR beta CDR3 region. The first-round RT-PCR employed HTBI primers together with the Qiagen OneStep RT-PCR kit. A multiplex PCR was then performed as the second round. In TCRdb, the multiplex PCR reads were re-called with MiXCR into one record per CDR3 protein. Of about 620,000 distinct CDR3 sequences in the sample, 22% are singletons; the top ten hold approximately 7%. This CDR3 comprises 15 residues. Germline V gene lookup returns CDR1 LNHNV and CDR2 YYDKDF (reference sequence). V lost 6 bases, J lost 4 bases, and 7 bases stayed unmatched. Stable hyperthyroidism meant no ophthalmopathy within 18 months of follow-up. PBMCs originated in around 11 ml of fresh peripheral blood. The data originate from a study of Graves' ophthalmopathy and Graves' hyperthyroidism. General study points: Ophthalmopathy progression was predicted by the model at around 70% sensitivity and under 75% specificity. A majority of expanded thyroid clonotypes exceeding 0.001 frequency were likewise present in blood.

This TCR derives from a woman between 18 and 29 years old with stable Graves' hyperthyroidism. Some clones in this sample may be carry-over from other donors' samples. The sample consisted of peripheral blood. The V call is TRBV15, the J call TRBJ2-2; 8 bases map to TRBD2. The CDR3 nucleotides are TGTGCCACCAGACCGGGACTAGAAGTCACCGGGGAGCTGTTTTTT. Translating it yields CATRPGLEVTGELFF.